This TCR beta chain was documented in a study of blood T cell repertoires in COVID-19. Study in general: Spain, Italy and the United States supplied samples that represented acute and convalescent COVID-19. T cells, B-cell-depleted T cells, or PBMCs supplied cDNA or gDNA.

The CDR3 extends over 15 amino acids. Germline V lookup: CDR1 KGHDR, CDR2 SFDVKD. J lost 5 bases, V lost 3 bases, and 6 bases had no gene match. In the authors' workflow: How many nucleated cells were present was estimated from reference gene primer amplification. This table comes from immunoSEQ multiplex PCR, and its TCRdb copy is limited to in-frame clones, with some not included. The DNA was the basis for D and trimming; V, J and clone size are from that table. The sample lists about 210,000 clones, 92% occurring once. The TCR was taken from a man aged 25-45 years with acute or convalescent COVID-19. The specimen sequenced was peripheral blood. This chain connects TRBV24-1 to TRBJ2-5; 9 bases match TRBD1. Here the CDR3 reads CATSDPGTGKETQYF. The CDR3 nucleotides read TGTGCCACCAGTGATCCCGGGACAGGGAAGGAGACCCAGTACTTC.